Listed below are T cell receptor beta chains from one sample, sequenced in a study of human T cells and chemical hapten exposure. TCRdb reanalysed the RACE reads using MiXCR and keeps one entry per CDR3 protein. The data hold around 65,000 distinct CDR3 sequences, with about 6% observed a single time. The sample was whole blood. The receptors originated from a female donor in good health. Some clones in this sample may be carry-over from other donors' samples. The CDR3 runs from the conserved cysteine through the conserved F or W. A D gene is named only where the DNA matches it firmly. Clone sizes are given selectively: once, few, many, or a class where the clone is expanded.

>TRBJ2-6|TRBV7-3|TRBD2|many
TGTGCCAGCAGCTTTACTAGCGGGAGCCCTGGGGCCAACGTCCTGACTTTC
CASSFTSGSPGANVLTF
>TRBJ2-1|TRBV12-3/TRBV12-4|-|many
TGTGCCAGCAGTTTAGCGGGAAAATACAATGAGCAGTTCTTC
CASSLAGKYNEQFF
>TRBJ1-1|TRBV5-6|-|many
TGTGCCAGCAGCCCGATGGTAGACATCCCCGGCCGAAACACTGAAGCTTTCTTT
CASSPMVDIPGRNTEAFF
>TRBJ2-3|TRBV29-1|-|few
TGCAGCGTTGAACTATCCCTGGGAGATACGCAGTATTTT
CSVELSLGDTQYF
>TRBJ2-3|TRBV6-4|-|many
TGTGCCAGCAGTGAACAGGGCACAGATACGCAGTATTTT
CASSEQGTDTQYF
>TRBJ2-1|TRBV2|TRBD2|many
TGTGCCAGCAACCAGCGGGGCTACAATGAGCAGTTCTTC
CASNQRGYNEQFF
>TRBJ2-1|TRBV20-1|-|many
TGCAGTGGTAGGGCGGGTAACTACAATGAGCAGTTCTTC
CSGRAGNYNEQFF
>TRBJ2-1|TRBV23-1|-|many
TGCGCCAGCAGTCAATCGGGGCCGGACGGAGACAATGAGCAGTTCTTC
CASSQSGPDGDNEQFF
>TRBJ1-2|TRBV20-1|-|many
TGCAGTGCTAGTTCGGATAACTATGGCTACACCTTC
CSASSDNYGYTF
>TRBJ2-6|TRBV4-2|TRBD1|-
TGTGCCAGCAGCCAAATTGGACAGGTCGCCTCTGGGGCCAACGTCCTGACTTTC
CASSQIGQVASGANVLTF
>TRBJ2-7|TRBV27|-|many
TGTGCCAGCAAGGATCTCAGCTCCTACGAGCAGTACTTC
CASKDLSSYEQYF
>TRBJ1-1|TRBV30|-|many
TGTGCCTGGAGTCTAATATACGGGACTCGGACTGAAGCTTTCTTT
CAWSLIYGTRTEAFF
>TRBJ2-5|TRBV29-1|-|many
TGCAGCGTTGACGGGCAGGGTATTAGAGAGACCCAGTACTTC
CSVDGQGIRETQYF
>TRBJ2-2|TRBV6-1|-|many
TGTGCCAGCAGTGAATTGGGGGGAGTGCGCACCGGGGAGCTGTTTTTT
CASSELGGVRTGELFF
>TRBJ2-3|TRBV6-5|-|many
TGTGCCAGCACCGACGGGGGATCCTCAGATACGCAGTATTTT
CASTDGGSSDTQYF
>TRBJ2-3|TRBV5-1|-|-
TGCGCCAGCAGCCGGGGACTTTTCTCTAGCACAGATACGCAGTATTTT
CASSRGLFSSTDTQYF
>TRBJ2-2|TRBV20-1|-|many
TGCAGTGCTAGAGACTGGAACGCCACCAACACCGGGGAGCTGTTTTTT
CSARDWNATNTGELFF
>TRBJ2-5|TRBV20-1|TRBD1|many
TGCAGTGCGCGCCCGACAGGGGTAGAGACCCAGTACTTC
CSARPTGVETQYF
>TRBJ2-2|TRBV6-5|-|few
TGTGCCAGCAGCCCCACAAACACCGGGGAGCTGTTTTTT
CASSPTNTGELFF
>TRBJ1-1|TRBV6-6|TRBD1|few
TGTGCCAGCACACAGGGGGCATGGGACACTGAAGCTTTCTTT
CASTQGAWDTEAFF
>TRBJ1-5|TRBV6-2/TRBV6-3|TRBD1|many
TGTGCCAGCAGTGATAGACAGGGGGGTCAGCCCCAGCATTTT
CASSDRQGGQPQHF
>TRBJ1-3|TRBV12-3/TRBV12-4|TRBD1|-
TGTGCCAGCAGTTGGACAGGTGCTGGAAACACCATATATTTT
CASSWTGAGNTIYF
>TRBJ2-5|TRBV6-4|TRBD1|many
TGTGCCAGCAGTGCCACAGGGGGCCAAGAGACCCAGTACTTC
CASSATGGQETQYF
>TRBJ2-2|TRBV28|TRBD1|-
TGTGCCAGCAGTGCCCCCGGGACAGATCTCACCGGGGAGCTGTTTTTT
CASSAPGTDLTGELFF
>TRBJ1-5|TRBV20-1|-|many
TGCAGTGCTCACAGGGAGACCCAGCATTTT
CSAHRETQHF
>TRBJ1-5|TRBV30|-|few
TGTGCCTGGAGTGTAGGGGACTTACCAAGCAATCAGCCCCAGCATTTT
CAWSVGDLPSNQPQHF
>TRBJ1-2|TRBV4-2|-|many
TGTGCCAGCAGCCAAGATGGGCAGGGAGATTTATTTGACTACACCTTC
CASSQDGQGDLFDYTF
>TRBJ1-1|TRBV12-3/TRBV12-4|-|many
TGTGCCAGCAGTTACCGGCCAGGGGAAGATGAAGCTTTCTTT
CASSYRPGEDEAFF
>TRBJ2-1|TRBV11-2|-|many
TGTGCCAGCAGCTTACCGGGCCTCTGGAATGAGCAGTTCTTC
CASSLPGLWNEQFF
>TRBJ1-5|TRBV27|-|-
TGTGCCAGCAGAAGTGGGGGCGTAAGCAATCAGCCCCAGCATTTT
CASRSGGVSNQPQHF
>TRBJ2-3|TRBV29-1|-|many
TGCAGCGTGGTCCCTAGCATTAGCACAGATACGCAGTATTTT
CSVVPSISTDTQYF
>TRBJ2-1|TRBV3-1|-|many
TGTGCCAGCAGCCCCCGGGGCAGGGGAACCTACAATGAGCAGTTCTTC
CASSPRGRGTYNEQFF
>TRBJ1-1|TRBV7-2|-|many
TGTGCCAGCAGCTGGTTACCGGGACACTTATCTGAAGCTTTCTTT
CASSWLPGHLSEAFF
>TRBJ1-1|TRBV12-3/TRBV12-4|-|many
TGTGCCAGCAGTGTACAGGGAGCTGAAGCTTTCTTT
CASSVQGAEAFF
>TRBJ1-5|TRBV4-1|TRBD1|few
TGCGCCAGCAGCCCCCTGGGACAGCCGGATCAGCCCCAGCATTTT
CASSPLGQPDQPQHF
>TRBJ1-1|TRBV5-1|-|many
TGCGCCAGCAGCTTGGGTACAGGGTACACTGAAGCTTTCTTT
CASSLGTGYTEAFF
>TRBJ2-7|TRBV27|-|few
TGTGCCAGCACTCCAAGGACAGCAGGCCACGAGCAGTACTTC
CASTPRTAGHEQYF
>TRBJ1-1|TRBV5-5|-|-
TGTGCCAGCAGCCGAATACGGATTGAAGCTTTCTTT
CASSRIRIEAFF
>TRBJ1-6|TRBV12-3/TRBV12-4|TRBD1|many
TGTGCCAGCAGTTTAGCTCCACTTTTGGGACAGGGTGGGTCCTATAATTCACCCCTCCACTTT
CASSLAPLLGQGGSYNSPLHF
>TRBJ2-1|TRBV30|TRBD2|many
TGTGCCTGGAACGTGGGACTAGCGGGAGCTGAGGAGCAGTTCTTC
CAWNVGLAGAEEQFF
>TRBJ2-7|TRBV6-1|-|many
TGTGCCAGCAGTGAAGATAGGGGGGGGGAGCAGTACTTC
CASSEDRGGEQYF